This TCR beta chain stems from a study of cytomegalovirus exposure and HLA in healthy donors. 60 Vbeta and 13 Jbeta primers were used in PCR. Repertoires were generated with immunoSEQ multiplex PCR, while TCRdb's copy carries only in-frame clones and drops some. The sample lists about 82,000 clones; more than 50% were seen once. The V and J ends lost 5 bases and 6 bases, in that order; junction bases with no gene match: 6. The CDR3 loop spans 14 amino acids. Germline V lookup: CDR1 SGHTA, CDR2 FQGTGA. With regard to this clone: The target antigen is unknown.

General study findings and limits: Cytomegalovirus-associated status was assigned to some 180 TCR beta chains.

The material sequenced was PBMCs. The rearrangement uses TRBV7-3 and TRBJ1-1; TRBD1 agrees at 10 bases. This TCR derives from a woman aged 40 to 50 in good health and CMV-seropositive. The DNA of the CDR3 is TGTGCCAGCAGCCCGAGGACAGGGGGTGCTGAAGCTTTCTTT. It encodes CASSPRTGGAEAFF.